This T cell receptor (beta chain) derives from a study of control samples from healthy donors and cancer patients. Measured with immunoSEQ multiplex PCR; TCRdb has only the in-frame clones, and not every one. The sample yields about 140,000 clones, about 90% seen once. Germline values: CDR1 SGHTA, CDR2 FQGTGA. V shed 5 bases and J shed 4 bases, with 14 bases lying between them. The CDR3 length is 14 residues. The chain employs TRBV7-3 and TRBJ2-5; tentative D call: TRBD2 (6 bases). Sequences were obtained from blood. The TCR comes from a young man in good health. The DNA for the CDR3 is TGTGCCAGCAGCCCTTCGGGACTGGGAGAGACCCAGTACTTC. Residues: CASSPSGLGETQYF.